This TCR beta chain derives from a study of T-cell reconstitution after alpha-beta-depleted transplantation in children (dated by TCRdb to the mid-2010s). With respect to the entire study: Using TCR repertoire profiling, the study quantitatively followed how T-cell immune reconstitution unfolded in children after TCRalphabeta/CD19-depleted allogeneic hematopoietic cell transplantation.

Results the study describes overall, beyond this receptor: In some patients, the high TCRbeta diversity seen at day 60 was put down to recipient T cells and intrathymic progenitors that had survived conditioning. Over subsequent months, a decline in hyperexpanded clone frequencies was noted, and after one year, T-cell counts and TCRbeta diversity were mostly ascribed to newly produced T cells. The apparently early alphabetaT-cell count recovery about two months after transplant was reportedly dependent on only several hundred rapidly expanded clones derived from non-depleted graft cells.

Turning to this clonotype: The antigen it recognizes is unknown. No base quality values were provided; no much bigger clone lies one nucleotide off.

This sample's treatment or condition label indicates: allogeneic hematopoietic cell transplantation with graft depleted of TCRalphabeta T cells and CD19 B cells. The children who served as transplant recipients had been given grafts of TCRalphabeta/CD19-depleted allogeneic hematopoietic cells. The CDR3 goes from the cysteine to the phenylalanine over 13 residues. This entry keeps only the CDR3 DNA: 39 bases, framed from base 1. A distance of 8 bases separates the germline ends of V and J, which lose 1 base and 4 bases respectively. Receptor libraries were prepared by PCR. Sequenced using an Illumina HiSeq 2500. To normalize quantification of the TCRbeta repertoire, the TCR libraries were built with molecular barcoding that relied on unique molecular identifiers. The public sequencing data were trimmed at Q25 with fastp and processed into clonotypes with MiXCR by TCRdb, which kept only in-frame beta chains. CDR3 protein duplicates are merged, each entry listing the most common genes and DNA. This sample lists over 400,000 distinct CDR3 sequences; about 40% were detected once. The ten largest clones represent roughly a quarter of the sample.

The sequenced sample was PBMCs, obtained before TCRalphabeta/CD19-depleted stem cell transplant. The chain joins TRBV12-3 or TRBV12-4 to TRBJ2-7; the D gene is perhaps TRBD1, on 6 matching bases. The receptor was derived from a girl aged 2 to 9 with aplastic anemia, due to receive a stem cell transplant. The CDR3 corresponds to CASSLVQGYEQYF. Read as DNA, the sequence is TGTGCCAGCAGTTTAGTCCAGGGGTACGAGCAGTACTTC.